Presented here are 21 T cell receptor beta chains from one specimen sequenced in a study of blood T cell repertoires in COVID-19. Assay: immunoSEQ multiplex PCR; the TCRdb copy retains only in-frame clones and omits some. The sample consists of around 470,000 clones, 85% to 90% of them appearing once. Specimen: peripheral blood. The receptors come from a man between 18 and 29 years old with COVID-19, enrolled during active disease.

The chain carries TRBV5-1 and TRBJ2-2; 8 bases match TRBD2. The CDR3 has 15 residues. Losses at the gene ends were 2 bases for V and 7 bases for J; bases not matched to a gene: 7. The V gene's germline CDR1 is SGHRS and CDR2 YFSETQ. The CDR3 nucleotides are TGCGCCAGCAGCTTAACGGGAGGGCCTATCGGGGAGCTGTTTTTT. Encoded protein: CASSLTGGPIGELFF.

V and J are TRBV10-1 and TRBJ2-1; D might be TRBD2 (5 bases). Germline values: CDR1 WNHNN, CDR2 SYGVQD (reference sequence). V was cut by 0 bases and J by 7 bases, with 10 bases left in between. This CDR3 is 14 amino acids long. As DNA, the CDR3 is TGCGCCAGCAGTGAGTCTTCCGGCGGGAATGAGCAGTTCTTC. It specifies CASSESSGGNEQFF.

J is TRBJ1-1 and V is TRBV6-4; D ambiguous. CDR1 MRHNA and CDR2 SNTAGT come from the germline V gene. This CDR3 has 13 residues. V gave up 5 bases and J gave up 1 base, with 8 bases separating them. The CDR3 is CASSSDKNTEAFF. CDR3 DNA sequence: TGTGCCAGCAGTTCCGACAAGAACACTGAAGCTTTCTTT.

This sequence joins TRBV7-9 and TRBJ2-1; the D is unclear. V shed 5 bases and J shed 8 bases, with 25 bases lying between them. Per the germline V gene, CDR1 is SEHNR and CDR2 is FQNEAQ (reference sequence). CDR3 length: 17 amino acids. The CDR3 DNA reads TGTGCCAGCAGCCCACGCCTTAGTAGCCTCGTACACTATGAGCAGTTCTTC. Encoded protein: CASSPRLSSLVHYEQFF.

The chain recombines TRBV6-4 with TRBJ2-3, with 10 bases lining up with TRBD2. The V gene end was trimmed by 6 bases and the J gene end by 4 bases; junction bases not matched to a gene: 4. This CDR3 spans 14 amino acids. Germline values: CDR1 MRHNA, CDR2 SNTAGT. In nucleotides, the CDR3 is TGTGCCAGCAGGGCTAGCGGGGGCTCAGATACGCAGTATTTT. This codes for CASRASGGSDTQYF.

The chain is built from TRBV30 and TRBJ2-7; D is perhaps TRBD1 (6 bases). This CDR3 has 14 amino acids. CDR1 GTSNPN and CDR2 SVGIG come from the germline V gene (reference sequence). The V and J ends lost 2 bases and 0 bases respectively, with 11 bases between them. The CDR3, as DNA: TGTGCCTGGAGTTTGGACAGAAACTCCTACGAGCAGTACTTC. It is translated as CAWSLDRNSYEQYF.

The gene calls are TRBV19 and TRBJ2-7; 10 nucleotides line up with TRBD1. V was pared by 9 bases and J by 9 bases, with 14 bases of the junction left unmatched. The CDR3 length is 14 residues. From germline, CDR1 is LNHDA and CDR2 SQIVND (reference sequence). The CDR3 is CASSAGTGEVMQYF. In DNA form, the CDR3 reads TGTGCCAGCTCTGCCGGGACAGGGGAGGTCATGCAGTACTTC.

This chain connects TRBV19 to TRBJ1-1, with D uncertain. The CDR3 sequence is 12 residues long. V lost 5 bases and J 4 bases, leaving 8 bases between the germline ends. The germline V gene encodes CDR1 LNHDA and CDR2 SQIVND (reference sequence). CDR3 nucleotide sequence: TGTGCCAGTAGTTGGAGGGCCACTGAAGCTTTCTTT. It yields the protein CASSWRATEAFF. Using reference TRBV19 and TRBJ1-1 for the parts outside the CDR3, the full variable domain is DGGITQSPKYLFRKEGQNVTLSCEQNLNHDAMYWYRQDPGQGLRLIYYSQIVNDFQKGDIAEGYSVSREKKESFPLTVTSAQKNPTAFYLCASSWRATEAFFGQGTRLTVV.

V is TRBV19 and J is TRBJ1-1, with D tentatively TRBD1 (5 bases). CDR3 size: 11 residues. Germline-derived CDR1 and CDR2 are LNHDA and SQIVND (reference sequence). V shed 7 bases and J shed 9 bases, with 12 bases lying between them. The CDR3 DNA reads TGTGCCAGTATGGGACTCCGAAAAGCTTTCTTT. Translated, it gives CASMGLRKAFF.

The chain recombines TRBV2 with TRBJ1-1; D is unclear. The V end lost 3 bases, the J end lost 4 bases, and 12 bases lay between the germline ends. Germline V gene data show CDR1 as SNHLY and CDR2 as FYNNEI. The CDR3 is 14 amino acids. CDR3 coding DNA: TGTGCCAGCAGTGATACCGTGACTATCACTGAAGCTTTCTTT. It encodes CASSDTVTITEAFF. Variable domain in full (rest from reference TRBV2 and TRBJ1-1): EPEVTQTPSHQVTQMGQEVILRCVPISNHLYFYWYRQILGQKVEFLVSFYNNEISEKSEIFDDQFSVERPDGSNFTLKIRSTKLEDSAMYFCASSDTVTITEAFFGQGTRLTVV.

The chain carries TRBV6-5 and TRBJ2-2, with D possibly TRBD1 on 5 matching bases. This CDR3 has 14 amino acids. Germline CDR1 MNHEY, CDR2 SVGAGI. V was pared by 9 bases and J by 4 bases, with 15 bases between. CDR3 sequence (DNA): TGTGCCAGTAAGGCAGGGTTCGGCACCGGGGAGCTGTTTTTT. This sequence encodes CASKAGFGTGELFF.

V usage is TRBV7-6 and J usage is TRBJ2-7, with TRBD1 identical over 7 bases. V lost 5 bases and J lost 4; bases outside the gene matches: 14. This CDR3 has 16 amino acids. Germline CDR1 and CDR2: SGHVS and FNYEAQ. The CDR3 loop is CASSGTESFREYEQYF. In DNA, the CDR3 is TGTGCCAGCAGCGGGACAGAGAGCTTTAGAGAATACGAGCAGTACTTC.

The rearrangement uses TRBV30 and TRBJ2-7, with 8 nucleotides matching TRBD2. Germline-derived CDR1 and CDR2 are GTSNPN and SVGIG (reference sequence). V dropped 5 bases and J dropped 6; count of bases not matched to a gene: 3. This CDR3 has 11 amino acids. The CDR3 reads CAWAGTSEQYF. The CDR3 DNA reads as TGTGCCTGGGCCGGGACTAGCGAGCAGTACTTC.

V usage is TRBV29-1 and J usage is TRBJ1-1; D perhaps matches TRBD1 (6 bases). The CDR3 runs to 14 residues. CDR1 SQVTM and CDR2 ANQGSEA come from the germline V gene. V was clipped by 4 bases and J by 0 bases, with 12 bases between them. The CDR3 is CSVVWGQMNTEAFF. CDR3 DNA: TGCAGCGTTGTTTGGGGACAAATGAACACTGAAGCTTTCTTT.

V gene TRBV7-3 combines with J gene TRBJ2-5, with 7 bases matching TRBD2. The germline gives CDR1 SGHTA, CDR2 FQGTGA. J gave up 4 bases and V 4 bases, and 6 bases lay outside the gene matches. The CDR3 totals 14 residues. The CDR3: CASSYGLVGETQYF. DNA for the CDR3: TGTGCCAGCAGCTATGGACTAGTTGGAGAGACCCAGTACTTC. The full variable domain, completed using reference TRBV7-3 and TRBJ2-5, is GAGVSQTPSNKVTEKGKYVELRCDPISGHTALYWYRQSLGQGPEFLIYFQGTGAADDSGLPNDRFFAVRPEGSVSTLKIQRTERGDSAVYLCASSYGLVGETQYFGPGTRLLVL.

Concerning this clone itself: The same CDR3 also results from other DNA sequences found in this sample. The chain carries TRBV2 and TRBJ2-3, with TRBD1 identical over 9 bases. CDR3 length: 15 residues. The V gene's germline CDR1 is SNHLY and CDR2 FYNNEI. With V trimmed by 4 bases and J by 0 bases, 2 bases remained unmatched. The CDR3 sequence: CASSAGTGSTDTQYF. The CDR3, as DNA: TGTGCCAGCAGTGCCGGGACAGGGAGCACAGATACGCAGTATTTT.

The chain uses TRBV19 and TRBJ1-2; 9 bases line up with TRBD1. The CDR3 has 15 amino acids. Unmatched junction bases numbered 7, after V lost 6 bases and J lost 2 bases. Per germline, CDR1 LNHDA and CDR2 SQIVND (reference sequence). CDR3 nucleotides: TGTGCCAGTAGCTCTCCCACAGGGGGCAACTATGGCTACACCTTC. Translated, it gives CASSSPTGGNYGYTF. Full variable domain (missing parts from reference TRBV19 and TRBJ1-2): DGGITQSPKYLFRKEGQNVTLSCEQNLNHDAMYWYRQDPGQGLRLIYYSQIVNDFQKGDIAEGYSVSREKKESFPLTVTSAQKNPTAFYLCASSSPTGGNYGYTFGSGTRLTVV.

The rearrangement links TRBV6-5 to TRBJ1-5; D remains unclear. V lost 6 bases to trimming and J lost 0 bases, with 6 bases between them. CDR3 length equals 13 residues. Germline values: CDR1 MNHEY, CDR2 SVGAGI. For the CDR3, the DNA is TGTGCCAGCAGACAGTATAGCAATCAGCCCCAGCATTTT. This codes for CASRQYSNQPQHF.

Details on this clone: Other DNA sequences from this sample encode an identical CDR3 as well. J is TRBJ2-7 and V is TRBV5-4; TRBD2 matches 7 bases. There are 14 residues in the CDR3. CDR1 and CDR2 (germline): SGHNT, YYREEE (reference sequence). The junction had 1 base not matched to a gene; V was cut back by 0 bases and J by 1 base. CDR3: CASSLGLASYEQYF. CDR3 nucleotide sequence: TGTGCCAGCAGCTTGGGACTAGCTTCCTACGAGCAGTACTTC. Variable domain in full (rest from reference TRBV5-4 and TRBJ2-7): ETGVTQSPTHLIKTRGQQVTLRCSSQSGHNTVSWYQQALGQGPQFIFQYYREEENGRGNFPPRFSGLQFPNYSSELNVNALELDDSALYLCASSLGLASYEQYFGPGTRLTVT.

The rearrangement links TRBV28 to TRBJ2-3; the D is unclear. CDR3 size: 10 residues. Trimming removed 6 bases from V and 7 bases from J, with 5 bases in between. Germline CDR1 reads MDHEN; CDR2 reads SYDVKM. Written as DNA, the CDR3 is TGTGCCAGCAGCTCTAATACGCAGTATTTT. Amino acids: CASSSNTQYF.

The chain employs TRBV29-1 and TRBJ2-6; maybe TRBD2 (5 bases). Germline CDR1 is SQVTM and CDR2 is ANQGSEA. V lost 6 bases and J lost 0, with 12 bases in between. The CDR3 is made up of 15 amino acids. The CDR3: CSVLTSGSGANVLTF. The CDR3 DNA reads as TGCAGCGTCCTGACAAGCGGCTCTGGGGCCAACGTCCTGACTTTC.